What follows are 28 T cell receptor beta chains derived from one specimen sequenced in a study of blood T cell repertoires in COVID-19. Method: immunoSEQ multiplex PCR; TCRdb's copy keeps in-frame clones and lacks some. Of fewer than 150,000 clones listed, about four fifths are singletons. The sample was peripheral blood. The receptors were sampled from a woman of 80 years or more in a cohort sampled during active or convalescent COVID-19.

The CDR3 loop is CASSTGGTNYGYTF. CDR3 in DNA: TGTGCCAGCAGTACCGGAGGAACTAACTATGGCTACACCTTC. The V gene is TRBV6-5, the J gene TRBJ1-2; D is undetermined. The CDR3 totals 14 residues. The germline V gene encodes CDR1 MNHEY and CDR2 SVGAGI. Trimming pared 5 bases from V and 0 bases from J, leaving 10 bases between.

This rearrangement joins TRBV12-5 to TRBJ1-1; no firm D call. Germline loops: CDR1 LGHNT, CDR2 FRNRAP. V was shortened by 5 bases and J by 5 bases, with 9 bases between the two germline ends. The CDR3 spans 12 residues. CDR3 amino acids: CASGAWETEAFF. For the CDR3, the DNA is TGTGCTAGTGGTGCCTGGGAGACTGAAGCTTTCTTT.

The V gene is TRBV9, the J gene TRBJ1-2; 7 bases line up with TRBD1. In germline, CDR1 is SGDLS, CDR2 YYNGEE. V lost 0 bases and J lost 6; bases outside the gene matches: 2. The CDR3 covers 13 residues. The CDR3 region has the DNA TGTGCCAGCAGCGTAGGCAGGGGGGATGGCTACACCTTC. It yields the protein CASSVGRGDGYTF.

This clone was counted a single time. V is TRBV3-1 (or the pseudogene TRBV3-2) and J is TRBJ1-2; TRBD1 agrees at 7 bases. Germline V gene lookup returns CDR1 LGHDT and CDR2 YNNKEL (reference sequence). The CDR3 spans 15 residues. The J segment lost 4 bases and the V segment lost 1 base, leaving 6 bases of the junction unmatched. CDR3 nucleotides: TGTGCCAGCAGCCAAGTTTCGACAGGGTTCTATGGCTACACCTTC. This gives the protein CASSQVSTGFYGYTF.

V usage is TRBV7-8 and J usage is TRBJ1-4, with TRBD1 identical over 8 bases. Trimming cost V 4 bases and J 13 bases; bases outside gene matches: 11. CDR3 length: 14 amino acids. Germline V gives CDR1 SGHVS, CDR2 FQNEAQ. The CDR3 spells CASSSDRGEGGLFF. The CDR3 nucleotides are TGTGCCAGCAGCTCCGACAGGGGCGAAGGGGGACTGTTTTTT.

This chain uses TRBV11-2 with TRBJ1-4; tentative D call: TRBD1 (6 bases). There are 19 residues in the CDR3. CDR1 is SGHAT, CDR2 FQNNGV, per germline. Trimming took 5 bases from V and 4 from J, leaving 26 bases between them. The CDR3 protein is CASSGRRGSSTQGNEKLFF. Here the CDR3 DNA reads TGTGCCAGCAGCGGCCGCAGGGGTTCGTCAACCCAAGGTAATGAAAAACTGTTTTTT.

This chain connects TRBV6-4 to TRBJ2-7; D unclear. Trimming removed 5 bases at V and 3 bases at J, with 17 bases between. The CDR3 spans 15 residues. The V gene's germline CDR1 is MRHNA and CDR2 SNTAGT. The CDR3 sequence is CASSLLALRGYEQYV. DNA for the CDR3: TGTGCCAGCAGTCTACTTGCTCTTAGAGGCTACGAGCAGTACGTC.

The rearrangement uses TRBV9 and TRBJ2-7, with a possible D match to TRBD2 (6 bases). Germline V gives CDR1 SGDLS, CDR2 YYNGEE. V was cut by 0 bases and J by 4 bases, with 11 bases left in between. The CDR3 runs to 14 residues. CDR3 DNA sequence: TGTGCCAGCAGCGTAGGGGTGGAGGGGTACGAGCAGTACTTC. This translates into CASSVGVEGYEQYF.

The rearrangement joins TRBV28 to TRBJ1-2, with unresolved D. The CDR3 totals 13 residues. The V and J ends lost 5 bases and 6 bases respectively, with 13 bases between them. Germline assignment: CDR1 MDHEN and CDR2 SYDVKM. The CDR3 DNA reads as TGTGCCAGCAGTATACAGATTTTGGATGGCTACACCTTC. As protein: CASSIQILDGYTF.

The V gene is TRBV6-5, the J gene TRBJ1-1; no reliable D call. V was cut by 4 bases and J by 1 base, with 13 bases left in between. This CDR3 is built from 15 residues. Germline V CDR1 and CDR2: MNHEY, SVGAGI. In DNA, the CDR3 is TGTGCCAGCAGTTTATCCTTTAGTGGGAACACTGAAGCTTTCTTT. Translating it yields CASSLSFSGNTEAFF.

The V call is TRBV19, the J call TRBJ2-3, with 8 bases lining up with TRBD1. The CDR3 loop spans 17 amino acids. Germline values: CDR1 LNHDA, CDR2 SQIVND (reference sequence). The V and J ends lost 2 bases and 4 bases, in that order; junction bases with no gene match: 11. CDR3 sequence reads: CASSINQGAAPADTQYF. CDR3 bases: TGTGCCAGTAGTATAAATCAGGGGGCCGCCCCGGCAGATACGCAGTATTTT.

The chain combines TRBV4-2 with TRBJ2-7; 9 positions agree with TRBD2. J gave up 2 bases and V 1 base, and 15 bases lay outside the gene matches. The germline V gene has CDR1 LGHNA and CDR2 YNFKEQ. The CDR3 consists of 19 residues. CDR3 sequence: CASSQGGLAGSVVPYEQYF. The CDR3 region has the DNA TGTGCCAGCAGCCAAGGTGGGCTAGCGGGGTCCGTCGTCCCCTACGAGCAGTACTTC.

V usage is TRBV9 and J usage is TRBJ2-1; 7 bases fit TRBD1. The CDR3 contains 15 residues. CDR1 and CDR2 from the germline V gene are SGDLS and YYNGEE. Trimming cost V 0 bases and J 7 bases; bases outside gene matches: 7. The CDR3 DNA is TGTGCCAGCAGCGTAGGAGTAGGGGGCTATAATGAGCAGTTCTTC. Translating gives CASSVGVGGYNEQFF.

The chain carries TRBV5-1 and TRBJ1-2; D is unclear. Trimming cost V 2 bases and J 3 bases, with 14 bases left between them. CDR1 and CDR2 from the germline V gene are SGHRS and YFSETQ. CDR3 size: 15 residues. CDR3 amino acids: CASSFQHPQDYGYTF. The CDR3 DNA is TGCGCCAGCAGCTTCCAGCACCCCCAGGACTATGGCTACACCTTC.

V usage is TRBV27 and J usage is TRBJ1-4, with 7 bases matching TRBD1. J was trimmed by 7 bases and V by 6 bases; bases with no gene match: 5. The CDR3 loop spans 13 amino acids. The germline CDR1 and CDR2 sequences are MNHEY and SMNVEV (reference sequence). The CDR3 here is CASSTGTVEKLFF. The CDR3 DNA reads TGTGCCAGCAGCACTGGGACAGTTGAAAAACTGTTTTTT.

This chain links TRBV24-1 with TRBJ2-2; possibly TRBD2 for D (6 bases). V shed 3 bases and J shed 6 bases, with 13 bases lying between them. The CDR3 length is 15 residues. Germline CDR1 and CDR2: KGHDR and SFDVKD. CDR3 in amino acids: CATSDPTGVPGELFF. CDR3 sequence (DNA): TGTGCCACCAGTGATCCGACGGGGGTCCCCGGGGAGCTGTTTTTT.

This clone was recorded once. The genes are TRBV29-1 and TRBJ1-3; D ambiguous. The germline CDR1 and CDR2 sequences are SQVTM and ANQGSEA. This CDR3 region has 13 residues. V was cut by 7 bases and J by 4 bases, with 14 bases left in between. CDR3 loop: CSGKAPGGNTIYF. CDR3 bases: TGCAGCGGAAAGGCCCCAGGCGGAAACACCATATATTTT.

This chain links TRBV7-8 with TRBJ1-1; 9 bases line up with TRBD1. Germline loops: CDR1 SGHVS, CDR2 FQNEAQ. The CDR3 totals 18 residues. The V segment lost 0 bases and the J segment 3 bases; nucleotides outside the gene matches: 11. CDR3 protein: CASSLARLQGARHTEAFF. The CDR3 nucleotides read TGTGCCAGCAGCTTAGCGAGGCTACAGGGGGCGAGACACACTGAAGCTTTCTTT.

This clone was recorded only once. The CDR3 nucleotides are TGTGCCAGCAGCTTACGGAGGGGAAAAGCTTTCTTT. It is translated as CASSLRRGKAFF. The V and J genes are TRBV11-2 and TRBJ1-1; tentatively, D is TRBD1 (5 bases). V was clipped by 2 bases and J by 9 bases, with 10 bases between them. The CDR3 is made up of 12 amino acids. Germline CDR1 and CDR2: SGHAT and FQNNGV.

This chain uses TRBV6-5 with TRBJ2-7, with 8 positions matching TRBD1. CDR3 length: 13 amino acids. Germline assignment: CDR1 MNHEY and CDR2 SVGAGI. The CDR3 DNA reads TGTGCCAGCAGATTGAACAGGGGGGATATTATGCACGTC. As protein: CASRLNRGDIMHV.

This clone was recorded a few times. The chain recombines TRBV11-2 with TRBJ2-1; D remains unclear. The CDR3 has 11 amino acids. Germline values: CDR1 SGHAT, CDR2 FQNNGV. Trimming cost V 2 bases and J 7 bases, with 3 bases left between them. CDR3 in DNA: TGTGCCAGCAGCTTACTTAATGAGCAGTTCTTC. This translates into CASSLLNEQFF.

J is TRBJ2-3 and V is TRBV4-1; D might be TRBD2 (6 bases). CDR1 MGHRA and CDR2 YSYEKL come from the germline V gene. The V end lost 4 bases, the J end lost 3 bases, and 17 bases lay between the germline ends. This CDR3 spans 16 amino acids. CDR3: CASSLSPSGGTDTQYF. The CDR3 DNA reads TGCGCCAGCAGCCTCTCACCCTCTGGGGGGACAGATACGCAGTATTTT.

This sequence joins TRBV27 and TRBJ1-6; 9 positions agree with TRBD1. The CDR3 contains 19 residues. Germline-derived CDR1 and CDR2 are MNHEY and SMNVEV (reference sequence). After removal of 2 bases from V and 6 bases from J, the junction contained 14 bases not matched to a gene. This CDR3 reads CASSLGNWGRDRANSPLHF. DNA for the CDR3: TGTGCCAGCAGTTTAGGGAACTGGGGACGGGACAGGGCTAATTCACCCCTCCACTTT.

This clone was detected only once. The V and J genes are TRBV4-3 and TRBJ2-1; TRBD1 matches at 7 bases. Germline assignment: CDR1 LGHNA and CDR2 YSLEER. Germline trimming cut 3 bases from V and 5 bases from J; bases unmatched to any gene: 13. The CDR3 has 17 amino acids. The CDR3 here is CASSQDPTGVWNNEQFF. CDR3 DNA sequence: TGCGCCAGCAGCCAGGACCCAACAGGGGTCTGGAACAATGAGCAGTTCTTC.

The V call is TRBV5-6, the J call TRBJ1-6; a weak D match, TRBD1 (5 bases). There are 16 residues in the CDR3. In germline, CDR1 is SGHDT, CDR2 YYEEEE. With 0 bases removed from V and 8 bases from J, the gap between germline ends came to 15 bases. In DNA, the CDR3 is TGTGCCAGCAGCTTGGGACCCCGACAGCGCCATTCACCCCTCCACTTT. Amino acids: CASSLGPRQRHSPLHF. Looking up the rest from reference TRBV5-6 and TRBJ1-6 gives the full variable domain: DAGVTQSPTHLIKTRGQQVTLRCSPKSGHDTVSWYQQALGQGPQFIFQYYEEEERQRGNFPDRFSGHQFPNYSSELNVNALLLGDSALYLCASSLGPRQRHSPLHFGNGTRLTVT.

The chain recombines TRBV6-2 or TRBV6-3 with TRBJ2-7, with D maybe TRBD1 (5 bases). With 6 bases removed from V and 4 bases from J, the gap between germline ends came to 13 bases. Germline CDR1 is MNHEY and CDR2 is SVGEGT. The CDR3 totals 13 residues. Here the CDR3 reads CASSYGQNYEQYV. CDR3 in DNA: TGTGCCAGCAGCTATGGACAAAATTACGAGCAGTACGTC.

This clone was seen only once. CDR3 DNA: TGTGCCAGCAGCTTAGGACGAACACTTCAGCGCGAGACCCAGTACTTC. Protein sequence: CASSLGRTLQRETQYF. V gene TRBV7-6 combines with J gene TRBJ2-5, with D uncertain. The CDR3 is 16 residues long. Trimming took off 1 base at V and 5 bases at J, with 17 bases between the two ends. The V gene's germline CDR1 is SGHVS and CDR2 FNYEAQ.

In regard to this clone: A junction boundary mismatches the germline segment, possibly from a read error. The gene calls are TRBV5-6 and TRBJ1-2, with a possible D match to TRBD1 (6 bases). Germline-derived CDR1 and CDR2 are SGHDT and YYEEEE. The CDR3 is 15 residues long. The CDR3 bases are TGTGCCAGCAGATTGGGGGCTACGGGGTACTATGGCTACACCTTC. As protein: CASRLGATGYYGYTF. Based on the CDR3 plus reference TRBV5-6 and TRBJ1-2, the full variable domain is DAGVTQSPTHLIKTRGQQVTLRCSPKSGHDTVSWYQQALGQGPQFIFQYYEEEERQRGNFPDRFSGHQFPNYSSELNVNALLLGDSALYLCASRLGATGYYGYTFGSGTRLTVV.